These 14 T cell receptor beta chains were all obtained from the same sample, sequenced in a study of blood T cell repertoires in COVID-19. The table came from immunoSEQ multiplex PCR; TCRdb's copy has only in-frame clones and leaves some out. The sample has about 150,000 clones; over 80% are singletons. Sequencing was carried out using peripheral blood. Every receptor here comes from a man aged 70 or older who had recovered from COVID-19.

The chain couples TRBV6-2 or TRBV6-3 to TRBJ2-7, with TRBD1 matching 7 bases. The CDR3 length is 20 residues. The V segment lost 4 bases and the J segment 1 base; nucleotides outside the gene matches: 22. Germline CDR1 MNHEY, CDR2 SVGEGT. CDR3: CASSSIPTDRALSWSYEQYF. As DNA, the CDR3 is TGTGCCAGCAGTTCTATACCTACTGACAGGGCACTCTCCTGGTCCTACGAGCAGTACTTC.

The chain carries TRBV28 and TRBJ1-1, with 7 bases that match TRBD1. The J segment lost 6 bases and the V segment lost 7 bases, leaving 11 bases of the junction unmatched. This CDR3 comprises 14 residues. The germline V gene has CDR1 MDHEN and CDR2 SYDVKM. Here the CDR3 reads CASNKQGRTAEAFF. DNA of the CDR3: TGTGCCAGCAACAAACAGGGGAGAACAGCTGAAGCTTTCTTT.

This clone showed up just a few times. The chain has TRBV30 and TRBJ2-1, with D unclear. CDR1 is GTSNPN, CDR2 SVGIG, per germline (reference sequence). V lost 2 bases, J lost 5 bases, and 10 bases lay in between. This CDR3 is built from 13 residues. CDR3 DNA sequence: TGTGCCTGGAGTAATCCGGAGAACAATGAGCAGTTCTTC. This codes for CAWSNPENNEQFF.

This chain connects TRBV6-5 to TRBJ2-5, with D maybe TRBD1 (5 bases). Germline V gene data show CDR1 as MNHEY and CDR2 as SVGAGI. V lost 2 bases, J lost 2 bases, and 12 bases lay in between. The CDR3 has 15 amino acids. CDR3: CASSYTLGPQETQYF. CDR3 bases: TGTGCCAGCAGTTACACCCTGGGGCCACAAGAGACCCAGTACTTC.

This chain connects TRBV7-9 to TRBJ1-1, with TRBD1 as a possible D gene (6 bases). The CDR3 extends over 15 amino acids. Germline V CDR1 and CDR2: SEHNR, FQNEAQ (reference sequence). V was trimmed by 0 bases and J by 7 bases, leaving 15 bases between them. In nucleotides, the CDR3 is TGTGCCAGCAGCTTAGCGGAGGGGGGGCACGTTGAAGCTTTCTTT. As protein: CASSLAEGGHVEAFF. The full variable domain, with the rest looked up from reference TRBV7-9 and TRBJ1-1, is DTGVSQNPRHKITKRGQNVTFRCDPISEHNRLYWYRQTLGQGPEFLTYFQNEAQLEKSRLLSDRFSAERPKGSFSTLEIQRTEQGDSAMYLCASSLAEGGHVEAFFGQGTRLTVV.

The chain couples TRBV5-6 to TRBJ2-5, with 8 bases identical to TRBD1. The CDR3 has 16 amino acids. CDR1 and CDR2 from the germline V gene are SGHDT and YYEEEE. The V segment lost 4 bases and the J segment 3 bases; nucleotides outside the gene matches: 11. The CDR3: CASSLRQGSHKETQYF. For the CDR3, the DNA is TGTGCCAGCAGCCTTCGACAGGGGTCTCATAAAGAGACCCAGTACTTC.

The chain uses TRBV15 and TRBJ1-2; 9 bases line up with TRBD1. Germline CDR1 is LNHNV and CDR2 is YYDKDF (reference sequence). CDR3 length equals 17 residues. The V gene end was trimmed by 0 bases and the J gene end by 7 bases; junction bases not matched to a gene: 12. The DNA of the CDR3 is TGTGCCACCAGCAGAGAACGAGGGACAGGGACCCCTATTGGCTACACCTTC. This codes for CATSRERGTGTPIGYTF.

The chain recombines TRBV7-6 with TRBJ2-1, with 10 bases matching TRBD2. Germline V gene data show CDR1 as SGHVS and CDR2 as FNYEAQ. Trimming took 5 bases from V and 5 from J; bases not matched to a gene: 3. This CDR3 contains 14 residues. The CDR3 loop is CASSRGLANNEQFF. The CDR3 nucleotides read TGTGCCAGCAGCAGGGGACTAGCGAACAATGAGCAGTTCTTC.

CDR3 DNA: TGTGCCAGCAGTTTCGGCTCTGGGGCCAACGTCCTGACTTTC. The encoded protein is CASSFGSGANVLTF. V usage is TRBV2 and J usage is TRBJ2-6; D is uncertain. Looked up from germline, CDR1 is SNHLY and CDR2 is FYNNEI. CDR3 length equals 14 residues. The ends were cut back, 5 bases at V and 0 bases at J, with 5 bases in the middle.

V is TRBV5-4 and J is TRBJ1-2, with TRBD1 as a possible D gene (6 bases). This CDR3 has 15 amino acids. V lost 0 bases and J lost 5, with 14 bases in between. Germline loops: CDR1 SGHNT, CDR2 YYREEE (reference sequence). Written as DNA, the CDR3 is TGTGCCAGCAGCTTGGAATCGGGACAACCATATGGCTACACCTTC. Its protein product is CASSLESGQPYGYTF.

The chain is built from TRBV7-9 and TRBJ1-5; D is perhaps TRBD1 (6 bases). Trimming pared 3 bases from V and 2 bases from J, leaving 11 bases between. CDR3 size: 15 residues. Germline loops: CDR1 SEHNR, CDR2 FQNEAQ (reference sequence). The CDR3 is CASSFADRGNQPQHF. For the CDR3, the DNA is TGTGCCAGCAGCTTTGCGGACAGAGGCAATCAGCCCCAGCATTTT.

The chain has TRBV6-1 and TRBJ2-7, with a weak D call TRBD1 (6 bases). The germline gives CDR1 MNHNS, CDR2 SASEGT. Deletions cut 3 bases from V and 9 bases from J, with 21 bases between. This CDR3 comprises 15 residues. The CDR3 DNA follows: TGTGCCAGCAGTGACGGGTTTCGGGACATCTTTTGGCAGTACTTC. It specifies CASSDGFRDIFWQYF.

The V gene is TRBV5-1, the J gene TRBJ1-3, with TRBD1 identical over 10 bases. The CDR3 length is 14 residues. V lost 4 bases to trimming and J lost 8 bases; unmatched junction nucleotides: 6. Germline V gives CDR1 SGHRS, CDR2 YFSETQ. The CDR3 bases are TGCGCCAGCAGCCCGGGACAGGGGAGGGACACCATATATTTT. Translated, it gives CASSPGQGRDTIYF.

The J gene is TRBJ1-1, the V gene TRBV6-6, with TRBD1 matching over 7 bases. The CDR3 loop spans 13 amino acids. Looked up from germline, CDR1 is MNHNY and CDR2 is SVGAGI (reference sequence). The V segment lost 6 bases and the J segment 4 bases; nucleotides outside the gene matches: 5. The CDR3 protein is CASSLHRGTEAFF. The CDR3 DNA is TGTGCCAGCAGCCTACACAGGGGCACTGAAGCTTTCTTT.